The 14 T cell receptor beta chains listed next were all sequenced from one sample in a study of T cell changes during pregnancy in multiple sclerosis. Method: immunoSEQ multiplex PCR; TCRdb's copy keeps in-frame clones and lacks some. The top ten hold 0.71% of the sample, which has 25,000 to 30,000 clones, just over 90% seen once. Sequencing used CD4+ T cells from peripheral blood mononuclear cells, obtained in the first trimester of pregnancy. These TCRs come from a female donor with multiple sclerosis, enrolled in a pregnancy study.

The V and J genes are TRBV7-2 and TRBJ2-1; D might be TRBD1 (6 bases). CDR1 and CDR2 from the germline V gene are SGHTA and FQGNSA. V was cut by 5 bases and J by 8 bases, with 22 bases left in between. CDR3 size: 16 residues. CDR3 amino acids: CASSPTGTPAGDEQFF. The DNA of the CDR3 is TGTGCCAGCAGCCCCACCGGGACACCCGCCGGCGATGAGCAGTTCTTC.

This chain joins TRBV6-5 and TRBJ1-2, with 7 bases lining up with TRBD1. Germline V gives CDR1 MNHEY, CDR2 SVGAGI. The V and J ends lost 6 bases and 6 bases, in that order; junction bases with no gene match: 13. The CDR3 contains 15 residues. The CDR3 DNA reads as TGTGCCAGCAGCTCCACGACAGGGTGGTCGGATGGCTACACCTTC. Its protein product is CASSSTTGWSDGYTF.

This clone was picked up one time. The gene calls are TRBV6-6 and TRBJ1-1; 7 nucleotides line up with TRBD1. V shed 5 bases, J shed 3 bases, and the junction held 9 bases outside the gene matches. Germline assignment: CDR1 MNHNY and CDR2 SVGAGI (reference sequence). This CDR3 region has 15 residues. This chain's CDR3 is CASSPDRVRYTEAFF. CDR3 DNA: TGTGCCAGCAGTCCCGACAGGGTGAGGTACACTGAAGCTTTCTTT.

This clone appeared once. The chain recombines TRBV5-4 with TRBJ1-2; TRBD1 matches at 7 bases. The CDR3 runs 15 residues. With V trimmed by 4 bases and J by 7 bases, 13 bases remained unmatched. CDR1 is SGHNT and CDR2 is YYREEE in the germline V gene (reference sequence). The CDR3 protein is CASSAVGQEVGGYTF. CDR3 nucleotides: TGTGCCAGCAGCGCAGTTGGACAGGAGGTGGGTGGCTACACCTTC.

CDR3 DNA: TGTGCCAGCAGGGATTCCCCGGGACAAGAGAATCAGCCCCAGCATTTT. Protein product: CASRDSPGQENQPQHF. The chain employs TRBV25-1 and TRBJ1-5, with D possibly being TRBD1 (6 bases). Trimming pared 6 bases from V and 4 bases from J, leaving 19 bases between. Germline V gene sequence: CDR1 MGHDK, CDR2 SYGVNS. This CDR3 is built from 16 residues.

This chain links TRBV2 with TRBJ2-3; D perhaps matches TRBD2 (6 bases). The CDR3 loop spans 15 amino acids. V lost 8 bases to trimming and J lost 0 bases, with 15 bases between them. Germline assignment: CDR1 SNHLY and CDR2 FYNNEI. In DNA, the CDR3 is TGTGCCAGCCCTCCGGGACTCCGAAGCACAGATACGCAGTATTTT. Protein sequence: CASPPGLRSTDTQYF.

V is TRBV7-9 and J is TRBJ2-1; a possible D gene is TRBD2 (5 bases). The CDR3 is 15 amino acids. The V gene lost 5 bases and the J gene lost 7 bases, with 18 bases spanning the gap. Germline loops: CDR1 SEHNR, CDR2 FQNEAQ (reference sequence). CDR3 protein: CASSPGRVRWNEQFF. As DNA, the CDR3 is TGTGCCAGCAGCCCGGGGAGAGTAAGGTGGAATGAGCAGTTCTTC.

This chain links TRBV7-2 with TRBJ1-6, with 8 nucleotides matching TRBD1. V lost 5 bases and J lost 7; bases outside the gene matches: 4. Germline loops: CDR1 SGHTA, CDR2 FQGNSA. This CDR3 spans 14 amino acids. The CDR3 DNA sequence: TGTGCCAGCAGCCCGGGACAGGAGAATTCACCCCTCCACTTT. Translating gives CASSPGQENSPLHF. Combining the CDR3 with reference TRBV7-2 and TRBJ1-6 gives the whole variable domain GAGVSQSPSNKVTEKGKDVELRCDPISGHTALYWYRQSLGQGLEFLIYFQGNSAPDKSGLPSDRFSAERTGGSVSTLTIQRTQQEDSAVYLCASSPGQENSPLHFGNGTRLTVT.

The chain recombines TRBV18 with TRBJ2-1; 14 bases are a match to TRBD2. The CDR3 extends over 17 amino acids. Germline V gene sequence: CDR1 KGHSH, CDR2 LQKENI. The V gene end was trimmed by 5 bases and the J gene end by 8 bases; junction bases not matched to a gene: 11. The CDR3 loop is CASSTTKTSGGAHEQFF. CDR3 DNA sequence: TGTGCCAGCTCAACCACTAAGACTAGCGGGGGGGCCCATGAGCAGTTCTTC.

The V gene is TRBV5-1, the J gene TRBJ1-1; D ambiguous. Germline V gene data show CDR1 as SGHRS and CDR2 as YFSETQ. Trimming left V 0 bases short and J 2 bases short, with 5 bases between. The CDR3 has 13 amino acids. CDR3 loop: CASSLGANTEAFF. The CDR3 region has the DNA TGCGCCAGCAGCTTGGGAGCCAACACTGAAGCTTTCTTT.

The sample holds one count of this clone. J is TRBJ2-1 and V is TRBV7-3; TRBD1 matches at 7 bases. V shed 3 bases and J 6 bases; nucleotides not matched to a gene: 2. The CDR3 sequence is 13 residues long. The germline gives CDR1 SGHTA, CDR2 FQGTGA. The CDR3 protein is CASSFTGANEQFF. CDR3 in DNA: TGTGCCAGCAGCTTCACAGGGGCCAATGAGCAGTTCTTC.

The V and J genes are TRBV5-4 and TRBJ2-2; D might be TRBD2 (6 bases). Germline V lookup: CDR1 SGHNT, CDR2 YYREEE (reference sequence). Trimming removed 0 bases at V and 4 bases at J, with 13 bases between. This CDR3 has 16 residues. The CDR3 coding sequence is TGTGCCAGCAGCTTGGCGCGACTAGTAGGCACCGGGGAGCTGTTTTTT. The encoded protein is CASSLARLVGTGELFF. Filled out from reference TRBV5-4 and TRBJ2-2, the complete variable domain reads ETGVTQSPTHLIKTRGQQVTLRCSSQSGHNTVSWYQQALGQGPQFIFQYYREEENGRGNFPPRFSGLQFPNYSSELNVNALELDDSALYLCASSLARLVGTGELFFGEGSRLTVL.

This clone appeared a single time. This chain joins TRBV2 and TRBJ2-7; D is perhaps TRBD2 (5 bases). Germline values: CDR1 SNHLY, CDR2 FYNNEI. V was clipped by 2 bases and J by 3 bases, with 5 bases between them. The CDR3 runs 12 residues. The CDR3 nucleotides are TGTGCCAGCAGTGAACGGGACTACGAGCAGTACTTC. Protein: CASSERDYEQYF.

The chain carries TRBV6-1 and TRBJ2-7, with TRBD1 as a possible D gene (6 bases). The germline V and J ends were trimmed by 1 base and 5 bases, with 12 bases remaining between them. The CDR3 loop spans 14 amino acids. The V gene's germline CDR1 is MNHNS and CDR2 SASEGT. CDR3 in amino acids: CASSEDRVRDEQYF. Written as DNA, the CDR3 is TGTGCCAGCAGTGAAGACAGGGTCCGTGACGAGCAGTACTTC.